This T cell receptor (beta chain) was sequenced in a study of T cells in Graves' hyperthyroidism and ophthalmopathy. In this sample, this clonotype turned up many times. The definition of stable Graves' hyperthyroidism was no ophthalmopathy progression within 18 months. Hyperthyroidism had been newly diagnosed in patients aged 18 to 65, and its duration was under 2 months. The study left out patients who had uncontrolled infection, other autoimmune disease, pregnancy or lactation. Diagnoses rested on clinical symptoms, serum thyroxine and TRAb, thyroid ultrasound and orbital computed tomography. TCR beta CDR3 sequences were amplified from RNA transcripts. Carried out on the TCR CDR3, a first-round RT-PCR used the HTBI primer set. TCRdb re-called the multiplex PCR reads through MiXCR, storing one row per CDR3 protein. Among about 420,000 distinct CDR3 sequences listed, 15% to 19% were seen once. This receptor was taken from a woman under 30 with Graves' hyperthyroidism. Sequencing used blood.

CDR3 coding DNA: TGTGCCAGCGGTGCGGGAGACTACGAGCAGTACTTC. Its protein product is CASGAGDYEQYF. This chain joins TRBV6-1 and TRBJ2-7; TRBD2 aligns across 7 bases. With V trimmed by 8 bases and J by 3 bases, 4 bases remained unmatched. CDR1 and CDR2 from the germline V gene are MNHNS and SASEGT. The CDR3 has 12 residues.